This T cell receptor beta chain was captured in a study of T cell responses to AZD1222 COVID-19 vaccine. Study in general: Researchers grouped second doses given at about 4 or about 12 weeks into one pool.

This CDR3 is 14 amino acids long. V was pared by 5 bases and J by 7 bases, with 10 bases of the junction left unmatched. Looked up from germline, CDR1 is MDHEN and CDR2 is SYDVKM. The table came from immunoSEQ multiplex PCR; TCRdb's copy has only in-frame clones and leaves some out. The sample consists of 95,000 to 110,000 clones, 87% of them appearing once. The material sequenced was peripheral blood, taken on day 0 of AZD1222 vaccination. The origin of this receptor is an adult in good health. V gene TRBV28 combines with J gene TRBJ1-1; TRBD1 agrees at 7 bases. CDR3 sequence (DNA): TGTGCCAGCAGTCAGACAGGGCTAATAGGTGAAGCTTTCTTT. Translated, it gives CASSQTGLIGEAFF.